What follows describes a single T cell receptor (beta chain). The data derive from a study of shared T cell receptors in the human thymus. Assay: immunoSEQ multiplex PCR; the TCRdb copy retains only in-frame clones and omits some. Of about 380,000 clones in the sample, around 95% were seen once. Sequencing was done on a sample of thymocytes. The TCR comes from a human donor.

DNA for the CDR3: TGTGCCAGCACCTTGACTGGAATCACAGATACGCAGTATTTT. The encoded protein is CASTLTGITDTQYF. J is TRBJ2-3 and V is TRBV2; D not resolved. This CDR3 is built from 14 residues. From germline, CDR1 is SNHLY and CDR2 FYNNEI. V lost 7 bases to trimming and J lost 2 bases, with 13 bases between them.